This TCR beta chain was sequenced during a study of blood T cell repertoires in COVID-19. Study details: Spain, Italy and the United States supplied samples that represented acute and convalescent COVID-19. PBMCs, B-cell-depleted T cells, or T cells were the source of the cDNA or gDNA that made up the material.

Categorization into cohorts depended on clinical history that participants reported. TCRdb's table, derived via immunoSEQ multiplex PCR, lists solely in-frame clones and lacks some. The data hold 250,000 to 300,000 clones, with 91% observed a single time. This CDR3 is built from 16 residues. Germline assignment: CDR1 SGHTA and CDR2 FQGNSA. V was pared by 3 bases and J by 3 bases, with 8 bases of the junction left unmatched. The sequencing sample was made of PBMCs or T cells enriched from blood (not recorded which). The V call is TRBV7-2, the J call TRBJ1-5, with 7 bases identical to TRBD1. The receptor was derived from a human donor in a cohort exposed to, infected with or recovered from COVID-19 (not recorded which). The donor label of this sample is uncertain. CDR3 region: CASSFTSGTANQPQHF. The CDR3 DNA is TGTGCCAGCAGCTTTACCTCCGGGACAGCCAATCAGCCCCAGCATTTT.